This TCR beta chain emerged from a study of T-cell memory formation after mild COVID-19. Background on the study: Most TCR clusters belonged to a single donor.

V was cut by 5 bases and J by 5 bases, with 10 bases left in between. Germline V gene data show CDR1 as LGHDT and CDR2 as YNNKEL (reference sequence). The CDR3 is made up of 13 amino acids. In its sample, this clonotype was seen a few times. Antigen: not known. Findings of the study overall: Confirmation of SARS-CoV-2 specificity was lacking for second-wave clones peaking day 37. Contracting CD4+ clones sat mainly in CM and EM; CD8+ in EMRA. Clones that shrank (day 15 to 85) were balanced CD4/CD8, whereas later expanders leaned CD4+.

MiXCR was run by TCRdb on the 5' RACE reads, yielding one entry per CDR3 protein. The sample holds 200,000 or so distinct CDR3 sequences; 16% are singletons and the top ten take more than 2%. The chain has TRBV3-1 and TRBJ1-5, with D uncertain. Sequencing was performed on PBMCs or a T cell subset sorted from them (not recorded which). This sequence was found in an adult woman who had mild COVID-19 (a few samples of this study predate the infection). Cell type and time point are not known. CDR3 in amino acids: CASSSWTDQPQHF. DNA for the CDR3: TGTGCCAGCAGCTCTTGGACTGATCAGCCCCAGCATTTT.